This T cell receptor (beta chain) was captured by sequencing in a study of human T cells and chemical hapten exposure. The CDR3 runs to 15 residues. V was clipped by 5 bases and J by 10 bases, with 18 bases between them. The time point denotes: pre-sensitization, week 0. Regarding treatment: therapeutic diphenylcyclopropenone sensitization with weekly scalp DPC. Blood draws preceded each patch test application. A few counts support this clonotype. As yet, its antigen is unknown. Findings of the study overall: Counts of expanded TCRs at PT1 were positively correlated with patch test score.

MiXCR, applied by TCRdb to the RACE reads, yields one record per CDR3 protein. The data show some 330,000 distinct CDR3 sequences, around 5% seen once. The receptor was isolated from a woman aged 18-35 years with alopecia areata. Some clones in this sample may be carry-over from other donors' samples. The V gene is TRBV12-3 or TRBV12-4, the J gene TRBJ1-6; maybe TRBD1 (5 bases). The specimen was whole blood, collected in connection with sensitization to the hapten diphenylcyclopropenone (DPC). CDR3 amino acids: CASSLFGGSGSPLHF. Here the CDR3 DNA reads TGTGCCAGCAGTCTCTTTGGGGGTTCGGGATCACCCCTCCACTTT.